The clone carrying this T cell receptor (beta chain) was seen a handful of times. The sample comes from a study of human T cells and chemical hapten exposure. This sample's time point: patch test 3, about 24 weeks after DPC sensitization. The sample's treatment: therapeutic diphenylcyclopropenone sensitization with weekly scalp DPC. The V segment lost 4 bases and the J segment 5 bases; nucleotides outside the gene matches: 13. Per germline, CDR1 PRHDT and CDR2 FYEKMQ (reference sequence). The CDR3 is 16 residues long. MiXCR, applied by TCRdb to the RACE reads, yields one record per CDR3 protein. Of roughly 130,000 distinct CDR3 sequences listed, 11% are singletons.

This clonotype originated in a woman aged 45 to 65 with alopecia areata. Some clones in this sample may be carry-over from other donors' samples. This chain uses TRBV13 with TRBJ1-1, with 7 bases lining up with TRBD1. The sample consisted of whole blood, taken in connection with sensitization to the hapten diphenylcyclopropenone (DPC). CDR3 nucleotide sequence: TGTGCCAGCAGCTACCCCTCGAGGGGGCTGGGTACTGAAGCTTTCTTT. Amino acid sequence: CASSYPSRGLGTEAFF.